The 10 T cell receptor beta chains below all came from one sample that was sequenced in a study of OX40 agonist ivuxolimab in advanced cancers. The receptor library was made with the immunoSEQ multiplex PCR assay. In its TCRdb copy, this immuneACCESS table keeps in-frame sequences only and misses some clones. Where compared with another copy, unresolved V genes explain less than half of these, and the others have no known cause. The sample profile shows more than 80,000 clones; roughly 93% of them were found once. The ten largest make up 0.25% to 0.3% of the sample. Specimen: CD4+ or CD8+ T cells sorted from blood, collected in a trial of the OX40 agonist ivuxolimab. These receptors originate from an adult with an advanced solid tumor such as melanoma, head and neck, liver or kidney cancer.

The V call is TRBV28, the J call TRBJ2-6, with D tentatively TRBD2 (7 bases). Trimming took off 4 bases at V and 1 base at J, with 20 bases between the two ends. Germline V gene data show CDR1 as MDHEN and CDR2 as SYDVKM. CDR3 size: 19 residues. DNA of the CDR3: TGTGCCAGCAGTTGGGAAGGGGGGGGGACGGGTTCTGGGGCCAACGTCCTGACTTTC. It specifies CASSWEGGGTGSGANVLTF.

The V and J genes are TRBV7-9 and TRBJ2-7, with a tentative D call TRBD1 (6 bases). Deletions cut 2 bases from V and 5 bases from J, with 10 bases between. Germline V lookup: CDR1 SEHNR, CDR2 FQNEAQ (reference sequence). This CDR3 spans 13 amino acids. The CDR3 nucleotides are TGTGCCAGCAGCTTAAGGGGGACCAACGAGCAGTACGTC. It codes for CASSLRGTNEQYV.

This chain connects TRBV6-1 to TRBJ1-5; 10 bases are a match to TRBD1. CDR3 length: 16 residues. CDR1 MNHNS and CDR2 SASEGT come from the germline V gene. V lost 4 bases and J lost 5; bases outside the gene matches: 8. The CDR3, as DNA: TGTGCCAGCAGTGTCCGCCCCGACAGGGGGCATCAGCCCCAGCATTTT. Amino acids: CASSVRPDRGHQPQHF.

The rearrangement joins TRBV5-8 to TRBJ1-5; unclear D gene. The V gene lost 1 base and the J gene lost 0 bases, with 14 bases spanning the gap. The CDR3 is made up of 17 amino acids. Per germline, CDR1 SGHTS and CDR2 YDEGEE. The CDR3 loop is CASSLYLVYDSNQPQHF. CDR3 bases: TGTGCCAGCAGCTTGTATTTAGTATATGATAGCAATCAGCCCCAGCATTTT.

This clone has just a few counts. The chain uses TRBV28 and TRBJ1-6; no reliable D call. The V end was cut by 5 bases, the J end by 8 bases, with 10 bases between. Germline values: CDR1 MDHEN, CDR2 SYDVKM. The CDR3 length is 13 residues. CDR3 protein: CASSAARDSPLHF. In DNA form, the CDR3 reads TGTGCCAGCAGTGCAGCCCGGGATTCACCCCTCCACTTT.

The rearrangement links TRBV6-6 to TRBJ2-7; a weak D match, TRBD2 (6 bases). Germline-derived CDR1 and CDR2 are MNHNY and SVGAGI (reference sequence). This CDR3 has 15 amino acids. The V and J ends lost 7 bases and 0 bases respectively, with 16 bases between them. The CDR3 is CASTHSGRSSYEQYF. The CDR3 nucleotides read TGTGCCAGCACCCACTCAGGGAGGAGCTCCTACGAGCAGTACTTC.

This chain links TRBV28 with TRBJ1-1; D is ambiguous. V lost 3 bases and J 7 bases, leaving 9 bases between the germline ends. The CDR3 is 12 residues long. Germline lookup yields CDR1 MDHEN and CDR2 SYDVKM. CDR3 sequence: CASSLRLHEAFF. DNA for the CDR3: TGTGCCAGCAGTTTGCGGCTACATGAAGCTTTCTTT.

This chain links TRBV7-3 with TRBJ2-1; possible D gene TRBD2, 6 bases. CDR1 is SGHTA and CDR2 is FQGTGA in the germline V gene. The CDR3 has 16 amino acids. V was cut by 5 bases and J by 8 bases, with 22 bases left in between. The CDR3 region has the DNA TGTGCCAGCAGCCCTTTGCGGGATCGCGGGGTACATGAGCAGTTCTTC. This encodes CASSPLRDRGVHEQFF.

The chain links TRBV5-6 to TRBJ1-2, with 8 nucleotides matching TRBD1. The CDR3 has 13 amino acids. Germline loops: CDR1 SGHDT, CDR2 YYEEEE. V dropped 3 bases and J dropped 5; count of bases not matched to a gene: 3. Here the CDR3 DNA reads TGTGCCAGCAGCTCACAGGGGGGGTATGGCTACACCTTC. Amino acid sequence: CASSSQGGYGYTF.

The chain links TRBV10-3 to TRBJ2-1; the match to TRBD2 covers 10 bases. The J segment lost 10 bases and the V segment lost 3 bases, leaving 9 bases of the junction unmatched. The CDR3 length is 15 residues. Germline CDR1 reads ENHRY; CDR2 reads SYGVKD. The CDR3, as DNA: TGTGCCATCAGTGAAGGAGCGGGGGGGCCTAGCGAGCAGTTCTTC. This gives the protein CAISEGAGGPSEQFF.